A selection of T cell receptor beta chains follows, all from one sample in a study of cytomegalovirus exposure and HLA in healthy donors. Only in-frame clones appear in the TCRdb table, and some are missing; sequencing was by immunoSEQ multiplex PCR. The sample records 150,000 to 250,000 clones, 70% to 85% being singletons. The sequenced sample was PBMCs. The receptors originated from a boy under 10 years old in good health and CMV-seronegative. The CDR3 runs from the conserved cysteine through the conserved F or W.

>TRBV7-9
CASSFRQGAFLGEKLFF
>TRBV5-4
CASSLLPGSGNTIYF
>TRBV18
CASSPGSYGQSYHQPQHF
>TRBV5-8
CASSLVRWTEAFF
>TRBV2
CASSEGGGGDTQYF
>TRBV7-9
CASSLASLSSGNTIYF
>TRBV4-2
CASSQGFRDNEQFF
>TRBV9
CASSVSALLDRAGGYTF
>TRBV27
CASSYRARQGYNTEAFF
>TRBV18
CASSQTSGGAYEQYF
>TRBV5-5
CASSLVGTSVYEQYF
>TRBV10-3
CAISGQGARTGELFF
>TRBV9
CANSTRDRTLAQYF
>TRBV25-1
CASSELIVGGPAFF
>TRBV13
CASSPPGQATKNEQYF
>TRBV6-1
CASSTTGLYEQYF
>TRBV15
CATSREPGTSGTDTQYF
>TRBV5-1
CASSFVSLDEQFF
>TRBV29-1
CSVHRGGTEAFF
>TRBV5-1
CASSRTDWNYGYTF
>TRBV7-2
CASSLDRVANYGYTF
>TRBV6-1
CASNEGDGADTQYF
>TRBV4-1
CASSQPPAGTLVEQFF
>TRBV18
CASSPGLAGDNEQFF
>TRBV7-3
CASSPWGGRPDTQYF
>TRBV5-5
CASSLRENSPLHF
>TRBV2
CASSGDRIGNTIYF
>TRBV12-5
CASGLDPGVSPLHF
>TRBV20-1
CSAISSEQFF
>TRBV7-2
CASSLVGTGIHEQYF
>TRBV7-8
CASSPRGGSGANVLTF
>TRBV7-2
CASSSSGTGYYEQYF
>TRBV6-4
CASSETSGSSSGANVLTF
>TRBV18
CASSPQGGFGGNTIYF
>TRBV19
CASGNSNSYNSPLHF
>TRBV6-1
CASSEAPWGGSPLHF
>TRBV10-3
CAIGDPRDTQGDGYTF
>TRBV7-3
CASSLTSGGNGYTF
>TRBV28
CASSVTTPGQRIPLHF
>TRBV7-2
CASSTGQEQFF
>TRBV27
CATSGQTQETQYF
>TRBV15
CATSARTGFDHEKLFF
>TRBV7-6
CASSLPLAGGQRYNEQFF
>TRBV7-2
CASSATGDTQYF
>TRBV10-3
CAISEGTTRTDTQYF
>TRBV7-2
CASSRQGMDGYTF
>TRBV7-2
CASSYRRASSSYEQYF
>TRBV7-9
CASSPRGGSSTDTQYF
>TRBV7-2
CASSLGMRRHYGYTF
>TRBV5-8
CASSRTGSSYNEQFF